The next 21 T cell receptor beta chains were all read from a single sample in a study of neurological immune-mediated disorders. TCRdb re-called the 5' RACE reads through MiXCR, storing one row per CDR3 protein. This sample has approximately 30,000 distinct CDR3 sequences, with 5.5% to 7% found just once. The sequencing sample was made of CD4+ T cells from blood. The receptor set was obtained from a woman aged 45-65 years in good health.

The table lists this clonotype with many counts. The rearrangement joins TRBV10-3 to TRBJ2-3, with D maybe TRBD2 (5 bases). The CDR3 covers 14 residues. V was pared by 0 bases and J by 5 bases, with 9 bases between. From germline, CDR1 is ENHRY and CDR2 SYGVKD. The CDR3 DNA reads as TGTGCCATCAGTGAGTCGTTCGAGGGAGATACGCAGTATTTT. Amino acid sequence: CAISESFEGDTQYF.

Points on this clonotype: This may be a read error: a much more frequent sequence differs by one nucleotide. The CDR3 coding sequence is TGCTCCAGCAGCTCTCAGGGGACAACCTATGACGAGCAGTACTTC. Translated, it gives CSSSSQGTTYDEQYF. The chain couples TRBV5-1 to TRBJ2-7; a weak D match, TRBD1 (6 bases). The CDR3 runs to 15 residues. Germline CDR1 reads SGHRS; CDR2 reads YFSETQ. Based on the CDR3 plus reference TRBV5-1 and TRBJ2-7, the full variable domain is KAGVTQTPRYLIKTRGQQVTLSCSPISGHRSVSWYQQTPGQGLQFLFEYFSETQRNKGNFPGRFSGRQFSNSRSEMNVSTLELGDSALYLCSSSSQGTTYDEQYFGPGTRLTVT.

This clonotype has a count of ten or more. The rearrangement links TRBV7-2 to TRBJ1-2, with D perhaps TRBD1 (6 bases). Germline V CDR1 and CDR2: SGHTA, FQGNSA. V gave up 5 bases and J gave up 5 bases, with 15 bases separating them. The CDR3 covers 14 residues. This chain's CDR3 is CASSPETGPYGYTF. The CDR3, as DNA: TGTGCCAGCAGCCCTGAGACAGGCCCTTATGGCTACACCTTC.

This clonotype was seen ten or more times. The rearrangement links TRBV20-1 to TRBJ2-5, with 9 positions matching TRBD2. Germline V CDR1 and CDR2: DFQATT, SNEGSKA (reference sequence). The CDR3 loop spans 15 amino acids. With V trimmed by 4 bases and J by 9 bases, 15 bases remained unmatched. CDR3 nucleotide sequence: TGCAGTGCTATTAGAGCGGGAGGCCCCCAAGGGGCCCAGTACTTC. Its protein product is CSAIRAGGPQGAQYF.

This clonotype was recorded at least ten times. This may be a read error: a much more frequent sequence differs by one nucleotide. V is TRBV7-2 and J is TRBJ2-1, with D tentatively TRBD2 (6 bases). The germline V gene encodes CDR1 SGHTA and CDR2 FQGNSA. Trimming stripped 5 bases from V and 3 bases from J, with 11 bases between. This CDR3 contains 14 residues. The CDR3 bases are TGTGCCAGCAGCCACCGGACTATCTACAATGAGCAGTTCTTC. Translation gives CASSHRTIYNEQFF.

This clonotype showed up many times. The chain recombines TRBV7-2 with TRBJ2-2, with unresolved D. V was trimmed by 5 bases and J by 8 bases, leaving 12 bases between them. Germline V gene sequence: CDR1 SGHTA, CDR2 FQGNSA. The CDR3 spans 13 residues. This chain's CDR3 is CASSIPLGGELFF. DNA for the CDR3: TGTGCCAGCAGCATCCCGCTAGGAGGGGAGCTGTTTTTT. The variable domain in full, completed from reference TRBV7-2 and TRBJ2-2, reads GAGVSQSPSNKVTEKGKDVELRCDPISGHTALYWYRQSLGQGLEFLIYFQGNSAPDKSGLPSDRFSAERTGGSVSTLTIQRTQQEDSAVYLCASSIPLGGELFFGEGSRLTVL.

This clonotype was seen many times. The rearrangement links TRBV20-1 to TRBJ2-1, with 15 bases aligning to TRBD2. This CDR3 has 18 residues. V shed 4 bases and J 6 bases; nucleotides not matched to a gene: 13. Germline V gene sequence: CDR1 DFQATT, CDR2 SNEGSKA (reference sequence). CDR3 region: CSATLLRTSGRAGNEQFF. The CDR3 DNA is TGCAGTGCTACGCTTTTAAGGACTAGCGGGAGGGCCGGCAATGAGCAGTTCTTC.

The table lists this clonotype with many counts. J is TRBJ1-5 and V is TRBV20-1; D gene uncertain. With 3 bases removed from V and 7 bases from J, the gap between germline ends came to 19 bases. Germline lookup yields CDR1 DFQATT and CDR2 SNEGSKA (reference sequence). The CDR3 extends over 15 amino acids. CDR3: CSASSATTGSQPQHF. Here the CDR3 DNA reads TGCAGTGCTAGCTCCGCTACGACTGGTTCCCAGCCCCAGCATTTT.

This clonotype was seen repeatedly, ten times or more. The chain links TRBV28 to TRBJ2-5, with D tentatively TRBD2 (5 bases). Germline V lookup: CDR1 MDHEN, CDR2 SYDVKM. The CDR3 sequence is 15 residues long. Trimming pared 3 bases from V and 5 bases from J, leaving 16 bases between. The DNA for the CDR3 is TGTGCCAGCAGTTTTCAGCGCGGGCAGGTCGAGACCCAGTACTTC. As protein: CASSFQRGQVETQYF.

J is TRBJ1-5 and V is TRBV4-1; TRBD1 is a possible D gene (5 bases). This CDR3 has 14 residues. V was pared by 1 base and J by 7 bases, with 11 bases between. Germline V gives CDR1 MGHRA, CDR2 YSYEKL. Here the CDR3 DNA reads TGCGCCAGCAGCCAAGGGGGACGCCGGCAGCCCCAGCATTTT. Encoded protein: CASSQGGRRQPQHF.

This clonotype is deemed medium-sized (0.01 to 0.1%). The rearrangement joins TRBV20-1 to TRBJ2-1; D is perhaps TRBD1 or TRBD2 (5 bases each). CDR3 length: 14 residues. Germline loops: CDR1 DFQATT, CDR2 SNEGSKA (reference sequence). V was cut by 2 bases and J by 5 bases, with 13 bases left in between. CDR3 DNA sequence: TGCAGTGCTAGAAAAGGGGTGGGGGACAATGAGCAGTTCTTC. The encoded protein is CSARKGVGDNEQFF.

The V gene is TRBV29-1, the J gene TRBJ1-5; tentative D call: TRBD1 (5 bases). The germline V gene has CDR1 SQVTM and CDR2 ANQGSEA. V dropped 3 bases and J dropped 2 bases, with 8 bases sitting between them. This CDR3 has 13 residues. As DNA, the CDR3 is TGCAGCGTTGAGATACAGGGCAATCAGCCCCAGCATTTT. Residues: CSVEIQGNQPQHF.

This clonotype was counted many times. V usage is TRBV20-1 and J usage is TRBJ1-5; 7 positions match TRBD1. Unmatched junction bases numbered 8, after V lost 6 bases and J lost 6 bases. Germline V lookup: CDR1 DFQATT, CDR2 SNEGSKA (reference sequence). This CDR3 has 13 amino acids. Here the CDR3 reads CSATGDIGQPQHF. The CDR3 nucleotides read TGCAGTGCAACAGGGGATATCGGTCAGCCCCAGCATTTT.

This clonotype has at least ten counts. Here the CDR3 reads CASGPGSNEKLFF. CDR3 nucleotide sequence: TGCGCCAGCGGACCAGGGTCTAATGAAAAACTGTTTTTT. The gene calls are TRBV5-1 and TRBJ1-4, with D perhaps matching TRBD1 (5 bases). The V and J ends lost 7 bases and 3 bases respectively, with 10 bases between them. CDR3 size: 13 residues. CDR1 is SGHRS, CDR2 YFSETQ, per germline.

This clonotype was seen ten or more times. This chain links TRBV6-6 with TRBJ1-6, with D maybe TRBD1 (5 bases). Trimming cost V 7 bases and J 9 bases, with 16 bases left between them. The CDR3 is 14 residues long. Germline CDR1 reads MNHNY; CDR2 reads SVGAGI (reference sequence). CDR3 in DNA: TGTGCCAGCACCAAGACAGACTACCTTTCACCCCTCCACTTT. The encoded protein is CASTKTDYLSPLHF.

This clonotype was recorded many times. The chain joins TRBV7-2 to TRBJ2-3; D is unclear. V lost 5 bases, J lost 4 bases, and 13 bases lay in between. The germline gives CDR1 SGHTA, CDR2 FQGNSA. The CDR3 is 14 residues long. The CDR3 is CASSLTFRADTQYF. As DNA, the CDR3 is TGTGCCAGCAGCCTAACCTTTAGAGCAGATACGCAGTATTTT.

This clonotype was recorded many times. V gene TRBV7-2 combines with J gene TRBJ1-1, with unresolved D. V shed 4 bases and J shed 1 base, with 13 bases lying between them. Germline V gene lookup returns CDR1 SGHTA and CDR2 FQGNSA. This CDR3 comprises 15 residues. Here the CDR3 reads CASSSRPSQNTEAFF. The CDR3 nucleotides are TGTGCCAGCAGCTCTAGACCCTCTCAGAACACTGAAGCTTTCTTT.

This clonotype appeared many times. The V and J genes are TRBV7-2 and TRBJ1-5; D not certain. The CDR3 extends over 13 amino acids. CDR1 is SGHTA and CDR2 is FQGNSA in the germline V gene. Trimming left V 7 bases short and J 0 bases short, with 7 bases between. This chain's CDR3 is CASTYYSNQPQHF. CDR3 nucleotide sequence: TGTGCCAGCACCTATTATAGCAATCAGCCCCAGCATTTT.

This clonotype appeared many times. This sequence joins TRBV7-2 and TRBJ1-1; D is unresolved. Trimming shortened V by 5 bases and J by 5 bases, and 15 bases separated the two germline ends. Germline V CDR1 and CDR2: SGHTA, FQGNSA. The CDR3 contains 14 residues. This chain's CDR3 is CASSPGTKGTEAFF. The CDR3 DNA follows: TGTGCCAGCAGCCCAGGTACTAAGGGTACTGAAGCTTTCTTT.

The sample holds many counts of this clonotype. The chain has TRBV27 and TRBJ2-4, with 12 bases matching TRBD2. The CDR3 is 16 amino acids. V trimming: 6 bases; J trimming: 4 bases; junction bases outside the gene matches: 7. Per germline, CDR1 MNHEY and CDR2 SMNVEV (reference sequence). CDR3 in DNA: TGTGCCAGCAGGGATACTAGCGGGAGGATTAAAAACATTCAGTACTTC. Translation: CASRDTSGRIKNIQYF.

At least ten counts were recorded for this clonotype. CDR3 residues: CASKFLLDQPQHF. The CDR3 region has the DNA TGTGCCAGCAAGTTTTTACTGGATCAGCCCCAGCATTTT. The V gene is TRBV2, the J gene TRBJ1-5, with D unresolved. This CDR3 has 13 residues. V was cut by 7 bases and J by 5 bases, with 12 bases left in between. Per germline, CDR1 SNHLY and CDR2 FYNNEI.